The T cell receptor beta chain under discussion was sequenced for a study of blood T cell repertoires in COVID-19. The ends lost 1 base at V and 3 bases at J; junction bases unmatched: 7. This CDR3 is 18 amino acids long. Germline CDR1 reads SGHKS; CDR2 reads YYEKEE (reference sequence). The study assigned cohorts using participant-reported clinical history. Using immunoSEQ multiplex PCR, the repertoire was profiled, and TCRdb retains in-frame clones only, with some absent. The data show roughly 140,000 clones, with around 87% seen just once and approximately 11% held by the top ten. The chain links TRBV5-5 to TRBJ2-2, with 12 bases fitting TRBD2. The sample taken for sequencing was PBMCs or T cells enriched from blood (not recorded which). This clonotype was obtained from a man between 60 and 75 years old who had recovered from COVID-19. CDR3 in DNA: TGTGCCAGCAGCTTGATCCTAGCGGGAGGGCCAGACACCGGGGAGCTGTTTTTT. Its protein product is CASSLILAGGPDTGELFF.